The 27 T cell receptor beta chains below were found in one sample sequenced in a study of T cells in Graves' hyperthyroidism and ophthalmopathy. Template material for amplifying TCR beta CDR3 regions consisted of RNA transcripts. A set of HTBI primers served as the primers for a first-round RT-PCR of the TCR CDR3. TCRdb reprocessed the multiplex PCR reads with MiXCR, giving one entry per CDR3 protein. The data contain around 620,000 distinct CDR3 sequences, under 60% of them seen just once; the ten biggest clones take up 19%. What was sequenced was peripheral blood or thyroid tissue (not recorded which). These receptors originate from an adult woman with Graves' disease, either hyperthyroidism or ophthalmopathy (not recorded which).

The chain combines TRBV12-3 or TRBV12-4 with TRBJ2-7; 8 positions agree with TRBD1. The CDR3 is made up of 15 amino acids. The junction had 10 bases not matched to a gene; V was cut back by 5 bases and J by 4 bases. The CDR3 DNA reads as TGTGCCAGCAGTCCCAGGACAGGGATCCTATACGAGCAGTACTTC. Translated: CASSPRTGILYEQYF.

Notes on this clonotype: The DNA is left out, because the CDR3 cannot be placed on it with certainty; the CDR3 is given as TCRdb lists it. V gene TRBV7-9 combines with J gene TRBJ2-2; TRBD2 was called by the table and not checked on the DNA. Germline loops: CDR1 SEHNR, CDR2 FQNEAQ (reference sequence). The CDR3 length is 19 residues, termini included. Here the CDR3 reads CASSLAAVRLQQFFGELFF.

This clonotype was recorded many times. The genes are TRBV4-2 and TRBJ1-1; possibly TRBD1 for D (6 bases). The CDR3 runs to 15 residues. V was shortened by 7 bases and J by 0 bases, with 15 bases between the two germline ends. Looked up from germline, CDR1 is LGHNA and CDR2 is YNFKEQ. CDR3 DNA: TGTGCCAGCATTGGCGGGGGCAGCTTGAACACTGAAGCTTTCTTT. Translation: CASIGGGSLNTEAFF.

In this sample, this clonotype turned up many times. The chain has TRBV6-2 or TRBV6-3 and TRBJ1-1; 9 nucleotides agree with TRBD1. The germline CDR1 and CDR2 sequences are MNHEY and SVGEGT. The CDR3 has 11 residues. Unmatched junction bases numbered 5, after V lost 10 bases and J lost 8 bases. The CDR3 sequence is CATGQGGEAFF. The CDR3 DNA sequence: TGTGCCACGGGACAGGGTGGAGAAGCTTTCTTT.

The genes are TRBV7-2 and TRBJ1-2; 7 bases map to TRBD1. V shed 3 bases and J 7 bases; nucleotides not matched to a gene: 8. Germline V lookup: CDR1 SGHTA, CDR2 FQGNSA. The CDR3 is 14 amino acids. The CDR3, as DNA: TGTGCCAGCAGCTTCGACAGGGTCCTAGGTGGCTACACCTTC. Translated, it gives CASSFDRVLGGYTF.

The chain is built from TRBV14 and TRBJ1-2; D is unclear. Looked up from germline, CDR1 is SGHDN and CDR2 is FVKESK. The CDR3 is 14 amino acids. With 1 base removed from V and 7 bases from J, the gap between germline ends came to 13 bases. CDR3 nucleotide sequence: TGTGCCAGCAGCCAAGTAGGCGGGCTGGGTGGCTACACCTTC. Encoded protein: CASSQVGGLGGYTF.

In the case of this clonotype: The junction departs from germline at one end; a sequencing error may be responsible. The chain employs TRBV5-1 and TRBJ2-5; 11 bases map to TRBD1. Germline-derived CDR1 and CDR2 are SGHRS and YFSETQ. The CDR3 is 15 amino acids. This CDR3 is CASGLFGTGGGTQYF. The CDR3 DNA is TGCGCCAGCGGCTTGTTTGGGACAGGGGGAGGGACCCAGTACTTC.

The chain is built from TRBV7-6 and TRBJ2-7; 7 bases map to TRBD2. Germline values: CDR1 SGHVS, CDR2 FNYEAQ. The V and J ends lost 3 bases and 2 bases, in that order; junction bases with no gene match: 7. CDR3 size: 15 residues. The CDR3 coding sequence is TGTGCCAGCAGCTTGGGTTCTAGCGGAGCCTACGAGCAGTACTTC. Translated, it gives CASSLGSSGAYEQYF.

Here the CDR3 reads CAIRPGQGLMDTQYF. In DNA form, the CDR3 reads TGTGCCATCAGGCCGGGACAGGGGCTTATGGACACCCAGTACTTC. The V gene is TRBV10-3, the J gene TRBJ2-5, with 10 positions matching TRBD1. V trimming: 6 bases; J trimming: 8 bases; junction bases outside the gene matches: 12. CDR3 length: 15 residues. Germline V gene lookup returns CDR1 ENHRY and CDR2 SYGVKD.

This sequence joins TRBV7-9 and TRBJ2-6; D perhaps matches TRBD1 (5 bases). CDR1 SEHNR and CDR2 FQNEAQ come from the germline V gene (reference sequence). Trimming pared 6 bases from V and 1 base from J, leaving 16 bases between. The CDR3 spans 17 residues. CDR3 nucleotide sequence: TGTGCCAGCAGTCCTGACAGTCGCGGTTCTGGGGCCAACGTCCTGACTTTC. It is translated as CASSPDSRGSGANVLTF.

Notes on this clonotype: A much larger clone differs from this one at a single base, so this may be a read error. This chain joins TRBV14 and TRBJ2-7; the D gene is possibly TRBD2 (6 bases). Per germline, CDR1 SGHDN and CDR2 FVKESK. This CDR3 comprises 15 residues. CDR3 coding DNA: TGCGCCAGCAGCTTGGGGGGACGGGGGAGGAACGAGCAGTACTTC. Translating gives CASSLGGRGRNEQYF.

This clonotype was found a few times. The chain recombines TRBV7-2 with TRBJ1-6; tentatively, D is TRBD1 (5 bases). CDR1 is SGHTA and CDR2 is FQGNSA in the germline V gene. Trimming took 1 base from V and 3 from J, leaving 13 bases between them. This CDR3 region has 17 residues. The CDR3 coding sequence is TGTGCCAGCAGCTTAGATCCGGGACTGAACTATAATTCACCCCTCCACTTT. It encodes CASSLDPGLNYNSPLHF.

On this clonotype: The junction departs from the called germline gene at one end, perhaps through a read error. The chain employs TRBV10-3 and TRBJ2-1; the D is unclear. The length of the CDR3 is 11 residues. Germline CDR1 and CDR2: ENHRY and SYGVKD. CDR3 region: CAISDSHEQFF. CDR3 DNA: TGTGCCATCAGTGACTCACATGAGCAGTTCTTT.

This clonotype was observed at least ten times. This chain links TRBV5-1 with TRBJ2-2, with TRBD2 matching 8 bases. CDR3 size: 15 residues. CDR1 and CDR2 (germline): SGHRS, YFSETQ. V was clipped by 0 bases and J by 6 bases; unmatched bases: 4. The CDR3 loop reads CASSLASGGAGELFF. CDR3 nucleotide sequence: TGCGCCAGCAGCTTGGCATCGGGAGGGGCCGGGGAGCTGTTTTTT.

The chain carries TRBV11-2 and TRBJ2-5; 7 bases agree with TRBD2. Germline assignment: CDR1 SGHAT and CDR2 FQNNGV. V trimming: 1 base; J trimming: 9 bases; junction bases outside the gene matches: 2. The CDR3 extends over 12 amino acids. The CDR3 region is CASSLVAGAQYF. The CDR3 DNA sequence: TGTGCCAGCAGCTTAGTTGCGGGAGCCCAGTACTTC. Using reference TRBV11-2 and TRBJ2-5 for the parts outside the CDR3, the full variable domain is EAGVAQSPRYKIIEKRQSVAFWCNPISGHATLYWYQQILGQGPKLLIQFQNNGVVDDSQLPKDRFSAERLKGVDSTLKIQPAKLEDSAVYLCASSLVAGAQYFGPGTRLLVL.

This clonotype has ten or more counts. V usage is TRBV25-1 and J usage is TRBJ1-5; 9 bases are shared with TRBD1. CDR1 is MGHDK and CDR2 is SYGVNS in the germline V gene. The ends lost 10 bases at V and 6 bases at J; junction bases unmatched: 13. This CDR3 contains 15 residues. CDR3 nucleotide sequence: TGTGCCACCGCCATACAGGGGGCTCGGGGTCAGCCCCAGCATTTT. It encodes CATAIQGARGQPQHF.

This clonotype was seen repeatedly, ten times or more. This chain joins TRBV9 and TRBJ2-7; TRBD1 matches 7 bases. The V and J ends lost 3 bases and 7 bases, in that order; junction bases with no gene match: 7. This CDR3 has 13 amino acids. Germline lookup yields CDR1 SGDLS and CDR2 YYNGEE. For the CDR3, the DNA is TGTGCCAGCAGCGACGACAGGGTGGATGAGCAGTACTTC. Its protein is CASSDDRVDEQYF.

This chain links TRBV7-2 with TRBJ1-3, with 7 bases aligning to TRBD1. V gave up 8 bases and J gave up 0 bases; unmatched junction bases: 10. CDR1 is SGHTA and CDR2 is FQGNSA in the germline V gene. CDR3 length: 16 amino acids. CDR3 region: CASGLTGDFSGNTIYF. CDR3 nucleotides: TGTGCCAGCGGGCTAACAGGGGATTTCTCTGGAAACACCATATATTTT. Together with reference TRBV7-2 and TRBJ1-3, the CDR3 gives the full variable domain: GAGVSQSPSNKVTEKGKDVELRCDPISGHTALYWYRQSLGQGLEFLIYFQGNSAPDKSGLPSDRFSAERTGGSVSTLTIQRTQQEDSAVYLCASGLTGDFSGNTIYFGEGSWLTVV.

The chain uses TRBV29-1 and TRBJ1-2; 8 bases agree with TRBD1. V was clipped by 6 bases and J by 4 bases; unmatched bases: 16. Germline V gene data show CDR1 as SQVTM and CDR2 as ANQGSEA. CDR3 size: 16 residues. The CDR3 region is CSVSDETGERGYGYTF. The CDR3 DNA reads as TGCAGCGTCTCCGATGAGACAGGGGAGAGGGGCTATGGCTACACCTTC.

This clonotype showed up just a few times. At one end, the junction sequence differs from germline, possibly due to a read error. The rearrangement uses TRBV10-3 and TRBJ2-7, with 8 positions matching TRBD2. Germline CDR1 reads ENHRY; CDR2 reads SYGVKD. This CDR3 has 13 residues. The CDR3 loop is CASSEASGYEQYF. CDR3 nucleotides: TGTGCCAGCAGTGAGGCTAGCGGGTACGAGCAGTACTTC.

Only a few counts were recorded for this clonotype. The chain links TRBV30 to TRBJ2-2; D is undetermined. The V gene's germline CDR1 is GTSNPN and CDR2 SVGIG (reference sequence). The CDR3 consists of 12 residues. Trimming removed 4 bases from V and 0 bases from J, with 3 bases in between. CDR3 sequence: CAWIANTGELFF. The CDR3 region has the DNA TGTGCCTGGATTGCGAACACCGGGGAGCTGTTTTTT.

On this clonotype: This may arise from a read error, as a much more abundant clone is one base away. The chain uses TRBV11-2 and TRBJ1-1; D possibly corresponds to TRBD1 (5 bases). The V and J ends lost 8 bases and 6 bases respectively, with 22 bases between them. Germline CDR1 SGHAT, CDR2 FQNNGV. The CDR3 runs 15 residues. The DNA for the CDR3 is TGTGCCAGCGGCACAAACCGGGACTCAGGACCTGAAGCTTTCTTT. This encodes CASGTNRDSGPEAFF.

The V gene is TRBV9, the J gene TRBJ1-1; 8 positions match TRBD1. With 4 bases clipped from V and 1 base from J, the junction kept 9 bases outside the gene matches. Germline V gives CDR1 SGDLS, CDR2 YYNGEE. CDR3 length: 16 amino acids. In DNA, the CDR3 is TGTGCCAGCAGCTCCACAGGGGGGCCGAAGAACACTGAAGCTTTCTTT. This codes for CASSSTGGPKNTEAFF.

This clonotype was recorded at least ten times. The genes are TRBV10-3 and TRBJ2-7; D perhaps matches TRBD1 (5 bases). This CDR3 region has 13 residues. The V gene's germline CDR1 is ENHRY and CDR2 SYGVKD. V lost 4 bases and J lost 2, with 9 bases in between. As DNA, the CDR3 is TGTGCCATCAGTGCCCAGGGTCCCTACGAGCAGTACTTC. It translates to CAISAQGPYEQYF.

The chain employs TRBV29-1 and TRBJ2-7; 7 positions match TRBD1. The CDR3 length is 15 residues. J lost 2 bases, V lost 6 bases, and 13 bases had no gene match. Germline lookup yields CDR1 SQVTM and CDR2 ANQGSEA. The CDR3 DNA reads as TGCAGCGTGAGCCAAGAGACAGGGCATACCTACGAGCAGTACTTC. Its translation is CSVSQETGHTYEQYF.

V is TRBV28 and J is TRBJ2-5, with TRBD1 as a possible D gene (6 bases). The CDR3 is 13 amino acids. V lost 7 bases and J 4 bases, leaving 13 bases between the germline ends. Germline loops: CDR1 MDHEN, CDR2 SYDVKM. The CDR3 region is CASNLQGRETQYF. The DNA of the CDR3 is TGTGCCAGCAATCTACAGGGAAGAGAGACCCAGTACTTC.

The V and J genes are TRBV10-3 and TRBJ2-5; 11 bases match TRBD2. The CDR3 contains 14 residues. The V and J ends lost 10 bases and 2 bases, in that order; junction bases with no gene match: 6. CDR1 is ENHRY and CDR2 is SYGVKD in the germline V gene. The CDR3 DNA reads TGTGCCAGCGGGACTAGCGGAACACAAGAGACCCAGTACTTC. This sequence encodes CASGTSGTQETQYF.